What follows are 5 T cell receptor beta chains derived from one specimen sequenced in a study of blood T cells in healthy people across ages. A second PCR of roughly 7 to 11 cycles used a sample-barcoded 5' primer and a J-beta primer mix. From the 5' RACE reads, TCRdb called clonotypes with MiXCR, one entry per CDR3 protein. The table records 950,000 to 1,200,000 distinct CDR3 sequences, less than 45% of them present only once. The sequenced material came from blood. The receptors derive from a young man in good health.

The chain has TRBV7-2 and TRBJ2-3; perhaps TRBD1 as D (5 bases). The germline V gene has CDR1 SGHTA and CDR2 FQGNSA. There are 15 residues in the CDR3. V dropped 4 bases and J dropped 2 bases, with 13 bases sitting between them. The CDR3 protein is CASSSTGVNTDTQYF. The CDR3 DNA is TGTGCCAGCAGCTCAACAGGTGTCAACACAGATACGCAGTATTTT. The variable domain in full, completed from reference TRBV7-2 and TRBJ2-3, reads GAGVSQSPSNKVTEKGKDVELRCDPISGHTALYWYRQSLGQGLEFLIYFQGNSAPDKSGLPSDRFSAERTGGSVSTLTIQRTQQEDSAVYLCASSSTGVNTDTQYFGPGTRLTVL.

The V call is TRBV3-1, the J call TRBJ1-1, with 9 bases matching TRBD1. V lost 2 bases, J lost 1 base, and 2 bases stayed unmatched. Germline V gene sequence: CDR1 LGHDT, CDR2 YNNKEL (reference sequence). The CDR3 spans 15 residues. This CDR3 is CASSQPGQGNTEAFF. CDR3 in DNA: TGTGCCAGCAGCCAACCGGGACAGGGGAACACTGAAGCTTTCTTT.

This clonotype was observed a handful of times. The chain is built from TRBV27 and TRBJ2-3; 9 bases are shared with TRBD1. The CDR3 loop spans 15 amino acids. The V segment lost 5 bases and the J segment 2 bases; nucleotides outside the gene matches: 5. Per germline, CDR1 MNHEY and CDR2 SMNVEV (reference sequence). The CDR3 nucleotides read TGTGCCAGCAGTCTCCGGGACAGGGCCACAGATACGCAGTATTTT. Its translation is CASSLRDRATDTQYF.

This clonotype showed up many times. This chain uses TRBV27 with TRBJ1-1, with D possibly matching TRBD1 (5 bases). Per germline, CDR1 MNHEY and CDR2 SMNVEV (reference sequence). This CDR3 spans 13 amino acids. Trimming removed 0 bases at V and 4 bases at J, with 6 bases between. CDR3 nucleotides: TGTGCCAGCAGTTTATCCGGGGGCACTGAAGCTTTCTTT. Translated: CASSLSGGTEAFF.

This clonotype was seen more than once but under ten times. The chain has TRBV6-5 and TRBJ2-3; D unclear. The length of the CDR3 is 14 residues. CDR1 and CDR2 from the germline V gene are MNHEY and SVGAGI. V lost 0 bases, J lost 6 bases, and 10 bases lay in between. The CDR3 protein is CASSYSYSLDTQYF. DNA of the CDR3: TGTGCCAGCAGTTACTCGTACTCCTTGGATACGCAGTATTTT.